In this sample, the clone carrying this TCR beta chain turned up a few times. Its matching antigen is unknown. This sample was included in a study of response to subunit inactivated influenza vaccine. TCRdb reprocessed the RT-PCR reads with MiXCR, giving one entry per CDR3 protein. The sample carries 700,000 to 900,000 distinct CDR3 sequences, around 20% recorded once. Germline V CDR1 and CDR2: LNHNV, YYDKDF (reference sequence). The V and J ends lost 4 bases and 2 bases, in that order; junction bases with no gene match: 4. The CDR3 extends over 15 amino acids. Study-wide results and limits: Few new T cells, the authors suggested, are recruited by each seasonal influenza vaccination.

The input for sequencing was PBMCs from blood, taken less than 6 days after vaccination. This TCR came from a man in his fifties who received an inactivated influenza vaccine. This sequence joins TRBV15 and TRBJ2-7; 11 bases map to TRBD2. CDR3 nucleotide sequence: TGTGCCACCAGCAAACTAGCGGGGGTTGCCTACGAGCAGTACTTC. It translates to CATSKLAGVAYEQYF.